These 20 T cell receptor beta chains came from one sample sequenced in a study of cytomegalovirus exposure and HLA in healthy donors. Use of 60 Vbeta and 13 Jbeta primers characterized the PCR. Assay used: immunoSEQ multiplex PCR; TCRdb lists only in-frame clones, some missing. The sample yields 150,000 to 200,000 clones, roughly 80% seen once. The sample comprised PBMCs. The receptors originated from a woman aged 25 to 39 in good health and CMV-seropositive.

The chain combines TRBV27 with TRBJ2-7; 7 bases agree with TRBD1. This CDR3 is built from 15 residues. Germline trimming cut 2 bases from V and 4 bases from J; bases unmatched to any gene: 8. Per germline, CDR1 MNHEY and CDR2 SMNVEV (reference sequence). This chain's CDR3 is CASSLRPGQSYEQYF. The CDR3, as DNA: TGTGCCAGCAGTTTACGTCCGGGACAGTCATACGAGCAGTACTTC.

This clone was seen a few times. This chain's CDR3 is CAVGVGASSGANVLTF. CDR3 bases: TGTGCCGTAGGGGTAGGCGCCTCCTCTGGGGCCAACGTCCTGACTTTC. The chain combines TRBV5-8 with TRBJ2-6, with TRBD1 as a possible D gene (5 bases). The germline V gene encodes CDR1 SGHTS and CDR2 YDEGEE. V lost 10 bases and J lost 0, with 17 bases in between. This CDR3 is built from 16 residues.

The chain carries TRBV28 and TRBJ1-5, with 7 nucleotides matching TRBD1. Germline lookup yields CDR1 MDHEN and CDR2 SYDVKM. This CDR3 comprises 15 residues. The V segment lost 5 bases and the J segment 5 bases; nucleotides outside the gene matches: 9. CDR3 coding DNA: TGTGCCAGCAGTCCACTCCAGGGGGACTATCAGCCCCAGCATTTT. This encodes CASSPLQGDYQPQHF.

The chain recombines TRBV9 with TRBJ2-7, with 9 positions matching TRBD2. The V segment lost 0 bases and the J segment 1 base; nucleotides outside the gene matches: 2. This CDR3 contains 15 residues. CDR1 is SGDLS, CDR2 YYNGEE, per germline. The CDR3 region is CASSVEAGGSYEQYF. Written as DNA, the CDR3 is TGTGCCAGCAGCGTAGAGGCGGGGGGGTCCTACGAGCAGTACTTC.

The chain links TRBV19 to TRBJ1-1; D might be TRBD1 (5 bases). Trimming shortened V by 7 bases and J by 5 bases, and 20 bases separated the two germline ends. The CDR3 covers 15 residues. CDR1 is LNHDA, CDR2 SQIVND, per germline (reference sequence). The CDR3 DNA reads as TGTGCCAGTATATCGGGGGTTACTGGGAGGACTGAAGCTTTCTTT. Protein product: CASISGVTGRTEAFF.

This clone was counted a single time. V gene TRBV5-1 combines with J gene TRBJ2-3; D is possibly TRBD1 (6 bases). The CDR3 totals 12 residues. Germline CDR1 is SGHRS and CDR2 is YFSETQ. V dropped 4 bases and J dropped 7 bases, with 10 bases sitting between them. The CDR3 sequence: CASSPGVHTQYF. DNA of the CDR3: TGCGCCAGCAGCCCAGGGGTTCATACGCAGTATTTT.

This sequence joins TRBV6-1 and TRBJ1-3; D is unclear. This CDR3 region has 14 residues. CDR1 MNHNS and CDR2 SASEGT come from the germline V gene. V dropped 10 bases and J dropped 0 bases, with 13 bases sitting between them. This chain's CDR3 is CATKEQPSGNTIYF. The CDR3 DNA reads as TGTGCCACAAAGGAGCAACCCTCTGGAAACACCATATATTTT.

This clone was counted between two and nine times. The chain joins TRBV19 to TRBJ1-4, with 8 bases lining up with TRBD1. The trim removed 8 bases at V and 5 bases at J, leaving 4 bases unmatched. Germline assignment: CDR1 LNHDA and CDR2 SQIVND (reference sequence). The CDR3 consists of 13 residues. The CDR3: CASQNRGNEKLFF. In DNA, the CDR3 is TGTGCCAGTCAAAACAGGGGGAATGAAAAACTGTTTTTT.

V gene TRBV7-6 combines with J gene TRBJ2-1, with D tentatively TRBD2 (5 bases). CDR3 size: 15 residues. Trimming shortened V by 0 bases and J by 0 bases, and 6 bases separated the two germline ends. The germline gives CDR1 SGHVS, CDR2 FNYEAQ. The CDR3 spells CASSLAGSSYNEQFF. CDR3 nucleotide sequence: TGTGCCAGCAGCTTAGCGGGGAGCTCCTACAATGAGCAGTTCTTC.

CDR3: CASSKTSGGIYEQYF. The CDR3 DNA sequence: TGTGCCAGCAGCAAGACTAGCGGGGGGATCTACGAGCAGTACTTC. This chain joins TRBV7-2 and TRBJ2-7, with 13 bases lining up with TRBD2. Germline V gene sequence: CDR1 SGHTA, CDR2 FQGNSA. CDR3 length: 15 amino acids. V was clipped by 5 bases and J by 3 bases; unmatched bases: 4.

The chain is built from TRBV12-5 and TRBJ2-3, with 8 bases aligning to TRBD1. The CDR3 is made up of 15 amino acids. Germline CDR1 reads LGHNT; CDR2 reads FRNRAP. With V trimmed by 0 bases and J by 7 bases, 6 bases remained unmatched. DNA of the CDR3: TGTGCTAGTGGTTTGGTAGACAGGGGATACCATACGCAGTATTTT. This sequence encodes CASGLVDRGYHTQYF. Combining the CDR3 with reference TRBV12-5 and TRBJ2-3 gives the whole variable domain DARVTQTPRHKVTEMGQEVTMRCQPILGHNTVFWYRQTMMQGLELLAYFRNRAPLDDSGMPKDRFSAEMPDATLATLKIQPSEPRDSAVYFCASGLVDRGYHTQYFGPGTRLTVL.

The chain is built from TRBV27 and TRBJ2-5, with 10 nucleotides matching TRBD2. Germline V gives CDR1 MNHEY, CDR2 SMNVEV (reference sequence). After removal of 5 bases from V and 4 bases from J, the junction contained 19 bases not matched to a gene. The CDR3 spans 19 residues. CDR3 nucleotides: TGTGCCAGCAGTAAACGACTAGGAGCGGGAGGGCCCCTGGGAGAGACCCAGTACTTC. This sequence encodes CASSKRLGAGGPLGETQYF.

The rearrangement uses TRBV19 and TRBJ2-7; 11 nucleotides line up with TRBD1. CDR3 length: 15 residues. Germline V lookup: CDR1 LNHDA, CDR2 SQIVND (reference sequence). The trim removed 5 bases at V and 3 bases at J, leaving 6 bases unmatched. CDR3 DNA: TGTGCCAGTAGTGTCGGGACAGGGGGTCACTACGAGCAGTACTTC. Its translation: CASSVGTGGHYEQYF.

The chain joins TRBV7-9 to TRBJ2-3, with TRBD2 matching 9 bases. This CDR3 is 15 amino acids long. V shed 5 bases, J shed 2 bases, and the junction held 5 bases outside the gene matches. Germline V gives CDR1 SEHNR, CDR2 FQNEAQ (reference sequence). The CDR3 protein is CASSKLAGLTDTQYF. CDR3 sequence (DNA): TGTGCCAGCAGCAAACTAGCGGGTCTCACAGATACGCAGTATTTT.

This clone was seen only once. The V call is TRBV15, the J call TRBJ1-2; D is unresolved. Germline V gives CDR1 LNHNV, CDR2 YYDKDF (reference sequence). The CDR3 consists of 14 residues. Trimming removed 4 bases from V and 1 base from J, with 10 bases in between. CDR3 in DNA: TGTGCCACCAGCATGTCGGTATATAACTATGGCTACACCTTC. Protein sequence: CATSMSVYNYGYTF.

This clone has a handful of counts. The CDR3 coding sequence is TGTGCCAGCAGCCGGGTTGGGACTAGCGGGAGTCAGCAGACCCAGTACTTC. Translated, it gives CASSRVGTSGSQQTQYF. The V call is TRBV4-2, the J call TRBJ2-5; 14 bases match TRBD2. The CDR3 is 17 amino acids. CDR1 and CDR2 from the germline V gene are LGHNA and YNFKEQ. Unmatched junction bases numbered 10, after V lost 4 bases and J lost 6 bases.

This clone was counted a few times. This rearrangement joins TRBV7-9 to TRBJ2-1; 12 bases agree with TRBD2. The CDR3 loop spans 17 amino acids. From germline, CDR1 is SEHNR and CDR2 FQNEAQ (reference sequence). J was trimmed by 2 bases and V by 2 bases; bases with no gene match: 4. CDR3 region: CASSLPTSGGPYNEQFF. Written as DNA, the CDR3 is TGTGCCAGCAGCTTACCTACTAGCGGGGGGCCCTACAATGAGCAGTTCTTC. Filled out from reference TRBV7-9 and TRBJ2-1, the complete variable domain reads DTGVSQNPRHKITKRGQNVTFRCDPISEHNRLYWYRQTLGQGPEFLTYFQNEAQLEKSRLLSDRFSAERPKGSFSTLEIQRTEQGDSAMYLCASSLPTSGGPYNEQFFGPGTRLTVL.

This chain uses TRBV10-3 with TRBJ1-3; D unclear. Trimming removed 6 bases at V and 0 bases at J, with 9 bases between. CDR3 size: 14 residues. Germline loops: CDR1 ENHRY, CDR2 SYGVKD. The CDR3 sequence: CAIRRDNSGNTIYF. CDR3 nucleotide sequence: TGTGCCATCAGACGGGATAACTCTGGAAACACCATATATTTT.

This chain uses TRBV7-2 with TRBJ2-1, with D maybe TRBD2 (6 bases). The CDR3 is 16 residues long. Deletions cut 7 bases from V and 3 bases from J, with 19 bases between. The V gene's germline CDR1 is SGHTA and CDR2 FQGNSA. CDR3 DNA: TGTGCCAGCATCCCGCAGAGGGCGGGGTACTACAATGAGCAGTTCTTC. Its translation: CASIPQRAGYYNEQFF.

The J gene is TRBJ2-2, the V gene TRBV10-3, with TRBD2 identical over 11 bases. CDR1 ENHRY and CDR2 SYGVKD come from the germline V gene. The CDR3 runs 19 residues. Trimming at V came to 7 bases and at J to 6 bases, leaving 19 bases not matched to a gene. For the CDR3, the DNA is TGTGCCATCACCAACGGCCGACTAGCGGGATCGGGCGGCCCCGGGGAGCTGTTTTTT. Protein product: CAITNGRLAGSGGPGELFF.